A single sample gave rise to the 17 T cell receptor beta chains below, sequenced in a study of cytomegalovirus exposure and HLA in healthy donors. PCR involved 60 Vbeta and 13 Jbeta primers. The protocol was immunoSEQ multiplex PCR, while the TCRdb copy is restricted to in-frame clones and leaves out a portion. The sample holds about 76,000 clones, roughly 85% seen once. The sample comprised PBMCs. Every receptor here comes from a man aged 30 to 39 in good health and CMV-seronegative.

The CDR3 DNA sequence: TGTGCCAGCAGTAGCCCCAGGACATCCGAAGCTTTCTTT. Translation: CASSSPRTSEAFF. The chain joins TRBV6-5 to TRBJ1-1; D possibly corresponds to TRBD1 (5 bases). Trimming stripped 5 bases from V and 8 bases from J, with 15 bases between. The length of the CDR3 is 13 residues. The germline V gene has CDR1 MNHEY and CDR2 SVGAGI.

This clone occurred once. The chain links TRBV27 to TRBJ2-7, with a weak D call TRBD2 (6 bases). From germline, CDR1 is MNHEY and CDR2 SMNVEV (reference sequence). Trimming stripped 8 bases from V and 0 bases from J, with 11 bases between. CDR3 size: 13 residues. CDR3 protein: CASGGLNSYEQYF. The CDR3 region has the DNA TGTGCCAGCGGAGGGCTTAACTCCTACGAGCAGTACTTC.

Points on this clone: Other DNA variants within this sample encode the same CDR3. This chain connects TRBV25-1 to TRBJ1-2; TRBD1 might be the D (5 bases). Germline values: CDR1 MGHDK, CDR2 SYGVNS. V lost 2 bases to trimming and J lost 4 bases, with 5 bases between them. This CDR3 has 12 residues. The DNA for the CDR3 is TGTGCCAGCAGTGAACAGGGCTATGGCTACACCTTC. Protein sequence: CASSEQGYGYTF.

J is TRBJ2-2 and V is TRBV4-2; 8 bases are shared with TRBD1. This CDR3 comprises 17 residues. Germline V gene lookup returns CDR1 LGHNA and CDR2 YNFKEQ. Trimming at V came to 0 bases and at J to 6 bases, leaving 9 bases not matched to a gene. The CDR3 nucleotides read TGTGCCAGCAGCCAAGATCTACGACAGGGGATATCCGGGGAGCTGTTTTTT. Its translation is CASSQDLRQGISGELFF.

The chain combines TRBV1 with TRBJ2-3; the table calls TRBD1, which could not be checked here. TRBV1 is assigned pseudogene status. This CDR3 is built from 16 residues. CDR3: CTSSQDRGSRTDTQYF. DNA of the CDR3: TGCACCAGCAGCCAAGATCGTGGCTCCCGCACAGATACGCAGTATTTT.

This rearrangement joins TRBV9 to TRBJ2-7; 10 bases map to TRBD2. J was trimmed by 6 bases and V by 4 bases; bases with no gene match: 7. Germline values: CDR1 SGDLS, CDR2 YYNGEE. The CDR3 runs to 14 residues. The CDR3 nucleotides read TGTGCCAGCAGCCCCGCGAGCGGGAGGGCCGAGCAGTACTTC. It translates to CASSPASGRAEQYF.

By frequency in the sample, this clone is medium-sized. This chain connects TRBV11-2 to TRBJ2-7; D unclear. The CDR3 length is 11 residues. Germline CDR1 and CDR2: SGHAT and FQNNGV. The V end was cut by 5 bases, the J end by 6 bases, with 8 bases between. This chain's CDR3 is CASSNLGEQYF. The CDR3 bases are TGTGCCAGCAGCAATCTAGGCGAGCAGTACTTC. The full variable domain, in which reference TRBV11-2 and TRBJ2-7 provide the parts outside the CDR3, is EAGVAQSPRYKIIEKRQSVAFWCNPISGHATLYWYQQILGQGPKLLIQFQNNGVVDDSQLPKDRFSAERLKGVDSTLKIQPAKLEDSAVYLCASSNLGEQYFGPGTRLTVT.

CDR3 nucleotide sequence: TGTGCCAGCAGTTACGGCCAGGGTTCTTTCGATACGCAGTATTTT. Translation gives CASSYGQGSFDTQYF. The rearrangement links TRBV6-6 to TRBJ2-3; D possibly corresponds to TRBD1 (5 bases). The ends were cut back, 2 bases at V and 6 bases at J, with 15 bases in the middle. Germline assignment: CDR1 MNHNY and CDR2 SVGAGI (reference sequence). This CDR3 contains 15 residues.

This chain uses TRBV27 with TRBJ2-3; TRBD2 is a possible D gene (5 bases). The CDR3 extends over 16 amino acids. CDR1 is MNHEY and CDR2 is SMNVEV in the germline V gene (reference sequence). V lost 7 bases and J 2 bases, leaving 19 bases between the germline ends. The CDR3 bases are TGTGCCAGCACCTTCCGGGGAAGGTATCTCACAGATACGCAGTATTTT. It specifies CASTFRGRYLTDTQYF.

The chain has TRBV4-3 and TRBJ2-3; D remains ambiguous. Germline CDR1 is LGHNA and CDR2 is YSLEER. The CDR3 covers 15 residues. Trimming took 1 base from V and 0 from J, leaving 8 bases between them. CDR3 coding DNA: TGCGCCAGCAGCCAAGCTAGTTCTAGCACAGATACGCAGTATTTT. This translates into CASSQASSSTDTQYF.

V is TRBV19 and J is TRBJ2-1; TRBD2 matches 15 bases. Germline CDR1 reads LNHDA; CDR2 reads SQIVND (reference sequence). This CDR3 has 16 residues. V dropped 5 bases and J dropped 7; count of bases not matched to a gene: 6. In DNA, the CDR3 is TGTGCCAGTAGTTCACGGACTAGCGGGAGGGGGAATGAGCAGTTCTTC. Translation: CASSSRTSGRGNEQFF.

The genes are TRBV25-1 and TRBJ1-2; TRBD1 might be the D (6 bases). V lost 3 bases, J lost 7 bases, and 12 bases lay in between. This CDR3 is built from 13 residues. CDR1 MGHDK and CDR2 SYGVNS come from the germline V gene. The CDR3 spells CASSDRGRGGYTF. The CDR3 nucleotides are TGTGCCAGCAGTGACAGGGGAAGAGGTGGCTACACCTTC.

This clone was seen only once. The rearrangement uses TRBV7-2 and TRBJ2-3; 15 bases line up with TRBD2. Trimming took 2 bases from V and 6 from J; bases not matched to a gene: 9. The CDR3 spans 18 residues. CDR1 SGHTA and CDR2 FQGNSA come from the germline V gene. The CDR3, as DNA: TGTGCCAGCAGCTTACTGGGGACTAGCGGGAGGAACCGGGATACGCAGTATTTT. Translation gives CASSLLGTSGRNRDTQYF. Combining the CDR3 with reference TRBV7-2 and TRBJ2-3 gives the whole variable domain GAGVSQSPSNKVTEKGKDVELRCDPISGHTALYWYRQSLGQGLEFLIYFQGNSAPDKSGLPSDRFSAERTGGSVSTLTIQRTQQEDSAVYLCASSLLGTSGRNRDTQYFGPGTRLTVL.

V usage is TRBV9 and J usage is TRBJ2-3; D ambiguous. Per germline, CDR1 SGDLS and CDR2 YYNGEE. V was cut by 4 bases and J by 0 bases, with 6 bases left in between. The CDR3 is 13 residues long. The CDR3 DNA follows: TGTGCCAGCAGCACCACTAGCACAGATACGCAGTATTTT. It yields the protein CASSTTSTDTQYF.

The CDR3 spells CASNRLAGGTDTQYF. CDR3 in DNA: TGTGCCAGCAACCGACTAGCGGGAGGCACAGATACGCAGTATTTT. The gene calls are TRBV11-2 and TRBJ2-3; 12 bases are a match to TRBD2. Germline V lookup: CDR1 SGHAT, CDR2 FQNNGV. This CDR3 is 15 amino acids long. V was pared by 7 bases and J by 1 base, with 3 bases of the junction left unmatched.

V and J are TRBV5-4 and TRBJ1-6; 9 bases align to TRBD1. The V segment lost 5 bases and the J segment 10 bases; nucleotides outside the gene matches: 13. Germline assignment: CDR1 SGHNT and CDR2 YYREEE (reference sequence). The CDR3 is 16 residues long. The CDR3 DNA reads as TGTGCCAGCAGTTTCATACAGGGGGCTACGGCGTCACCCCTCCACTTT. Translating gives CASSFIQGATASPLHF.

The genes are TRBV15 and TRBJ1-1; maybe TRBD1 (6 bases). This CDR3 has 13 amino acids. CDR1 and CDR2 (germline): LNHNV, YYDKDF (reference sequence). V was clipped by 5 bases and J by 2 bases, with 9 bases between them. CDR3: CATSRTANTEAFF. As DNA, the CDR3 is TGTGCCACCAGCCGGACAGCTAACACTGAAGCTTTCTTT.